What follows is one TCR beta chain and its context. Its antigen is currently unknown. The data are from a study of T cell repertoires in cytomegalovirus infection. In the study overall: Researchers turned to recently identified HLA-C-restricted CMV epitopes as well as well-studied HLA-B-restricted ones.

Overall study results and limits: Carriers of CMV plus the relevant HLA were identified by cumulative public TCR beta family frequency.

CDR1 and CDR2 from the germline V gene are MNHEY and SVGAGI. The CDR3 covers 18 residues. V was clipped by 4 bases and J by 4 bases, with 22 bases between them. One entry per CDR3 protein results from TCRdb running MiXCR on the reads. The table has roughly 920,000 distinct CDR3 sequences, roughly a third seen once. The chain joins TRBV6-5 to TRBJ2-2; D is possibly TRBD1 (5 bases). The sequences come from cultured CD8+ T cells from PBMCs, collected from culture after CMV antigen stimulation. The TCR sequence derives from a human donor in good health (CMV status not recorded). Some clones in this sample may be carry-over from other donors' samples. The CDR3 sequence: CASSSSWIGAKGTGELFF. The DNA for the CDR3 is TGTGCCAGCAGTTCCTCGTGGATAGGGGCAAAGGGCACCGGGGAGCTGTTTTTT.